Described below is a single T cell receptor (beta chain) sequence and its context. This specimen belongs to a study of control samples from healthy donors and cancer patients. CDR3 length: 14 amino acids. Germline V gives CDR1 SGHNT, CDR2 YYREEE (reference sequence). V lost 4 bases to trimming and J lost 4 bases, with 14 bases between them. This table comes from immunoSEQ multiplex PCR, and its TCRdb copy is limited to in-frame clones, with some not included. In the table there are roughly 170,000 clones, roughly 93% of which are singletons. This clonotype was obtained from a woman aged 55-70 years in good health. The specimen sequenced was blood. This chain connects TRBV5-4 to TRBJ1-1; D perhaps matches TRBD1 (5 bases). The CDR3 loop reads CASSRAGGRTEAFF. The CDR3 region has the DNA TGTGCCAGCAGCCGCGCCGGGGGTCGCACTGAAGCTTTCTTT.